This TCR beta chain was sequenced in a study of PD-1 blockade in classical Hodgkin lymphoma. Study conclusions and caveats: TCR diversity at baseline was reported to be reduced in newly diagnosed patients relative to healthy donors. Although disease activity or prior therapy may be involved, causes of the repertoire differences remain undefined.

Data came from immunoSEQ multiplex PCR; TCRdb stores just in-frame clones and leaves some out. The table has approximately 45,000 clones, roughly 88% seen once. Time point: newly diagnosed, previously untreated cHL patient sample. PBMCs representing newly diagnosed, untreated classical Hodgkin lymphoma functioned as the comparison. As regards this clone: Antigen: not known.

The source is a human donor with classical Hodgkin lymphoma. The sample consisted of peripheral blood mononuclear cells (PBMCs).

In DNA, the CDR3 is TGTGCCAGCAGTTTAGCCCGAGACTACACAGATACGCAGTATTTT. Encoded protein: CASSLARDYTDTQYF. This chain connects TRBV27 to TRBJ2-3, with D maybe TRBD2 (5 bases). The CDR3 sequence is 15 residues long. The ends were cut back, 2 bases at V and 2 bases at J, with 11 bases in the middle. The germline gives CDR1 MNHEY, CDR2 SMNVEV (reference sequence).